This T cell receptor beta chain was sequenced for a study of CXCR3-negative and CXCR3-positive naive CD8 T cells (dated by TCRdb to about 2019). For the study in its entirety: In total, roughly 140 million TRB reads were obtained, corresponding to roughly 1.5 +/- 0.3 million reads per library. Diversity and physicochemical repertoire analyses covered approximately 10 donors pooled from two independent experiments. The TRBV-TRBJ cluster analysis covered naive subsets from several donors and memory cells from 3 donors.

Summary of the overall study and its limitations: TRB CDR3s from CXCR3-positive naive cells showed higher hydrophobicity (lower Kidera factor 4), lower energy, and higher strength and volume indices than CXCR3-negative naive cells. Comparably high repertoire diversity was found in both naive subsets, whereas much lower repertoire diversity was found in memory CD8+ T cells. TRBV-TRBJ usage was similar between naive CXCR3-negative and CXCR3-positive cells from the same donor, while memory cells showed distinct patterns. CXCR3 expression partially decreased after cryopreservation, so most assays used freshly isolated PBMCs. Surface CD5, linked to self-reactivity in mice, was comparable between naive subsets; TCR interaction strength was therefore also inferred from TRB CDR3 physicochemical properties.

Each CD8+ T cell subset was flow-sorted in triplicate, with about 320,000 cells per subset placed directly into RLT lysis buffer. Naive CD8+ T cells were defined stringently as CD45RO-CCR7+CD27+CD95- to exclude memory contaminants. Using standard density gradient centrifugation, peripheral blood mononuclear cells were isolated from buffy coats. Naive CXCR3-negative and CXCR3-positive CD8+ T cells were flow-sorted on a FACSAria III. An RNeasy Mini Kit was used to extract total RNA from the sorted cells. The sequencing machine was a NextSeq 550. The Human TCR Profiling Kit (MiLaboratory) was used to make UMI-labeled 5' RACE TRB cDNA libraries. cDNA synthesis used the entire amount of extracted RNA, and PCR amplification then used the entire amount of cDNA produced. Libraries were prepared in parallel using an identical number of PCR cycles. The study's own analysis went as follows. MIGEC and MiXCR extracted about 50,000 +/- 10,000 unique UMI-labeled TRB cDNA molecules per library, requiring at least two reads per UMI. On average, approximately 40,000 +/- 10,000 functional in-frame TRB CDR3 nucleotide clonotypes lacking stop codons were found per library. After downsampling to 5000 UMI-labeled TRB molecules per sample, diversity metrics, including normalized Shannon-Wiener and Chao1, were computed in VDJtools. VDJtools computed clonotype-size-weighted physicochemical properties of the central five CDR3 residues: interaction energy, strength, volume and Kidera factor 4. After reprocessing by TCRdb, each CDR3 protein sequence is one entry, and no DNA is given. In this record, the V and J calls reflect TCRdb's handling and not the investigators' own analysis. In this sample's table one finds some 60,000 distinct CDR3 sequences. The ten biggest clones cover roughly 0.5% of the sample.

With respect to this clonotype: The specificity of this receptor is unknown.

The sequence came from a human donor in good health. Some clones in this sample may be carry-over from other donors' samples. Sequencing was carried out using naive CXCR3+ CD8+ T cells from blood. In light of the paper, this sample's cell subset or site label describes: CD45RO-CCR7+CD27+CD95- naive CD8+ T cells expressing CXCR3 (TNR3+).

The CDR3 amino acid sequence is: CATRESGGGNGELFF. The V gene is TRBV15 and the J gene is TRBJ2-2; no DNA is available, so the TRBD2 call from TCRdb remains unchecked. CDR3 length: 15 amino acids, cysteine to phenylalanine. No DNA sequence was recorded. The germline V gene (reference sequence) specifies LNHNV as CDR1 and YYDKDF as CDR2.